A single sample is the source of the 17 T cell receptor beta chains below, sequenced in a study of T cell responses to AZD1222 COVID-19 vaccine. Produced via immunoSEQ multiplex PCR; TCRdb's table is partial and in-frame only. The sample lists tens of thousands of clones, 80% to 95% occurring once. The specimen was peripheral blood, collected 28 days after the second AZD1222 dose. These receptors came from an adult who received the AZD1222 COVID-19 vaccine.

CDR3 in DNA: TGTGCCAGCAGCTTAGCGGAATGGAATGAAAAACTGTTTTTT. It specifies CASSLAEWNEKLFF. The chain joins TRBV7-9 to TRBJ1-4; D is ambiguous. V dropped 0 bases and J dropped 5 bases, with 7 bases sitting between them. The CDR3 length is 14 residues. Germline CDR1 and CDR2: SEHNR and FQNEAQ (reference sequence).

The J gene is TRBJ1-2, the V gene TRBV11-2; D is ambiguous. This CDR3 region has 14 residues. Germline V CDR1 and CDR2: SGHAT, FQNNGV. Trimming shortened V by 3 bases and J by 5 bases, and 13 bases separated the two germline ends. The CDR3: CASSFTDEDYGYTF. CDR3 DNA: TGTGCCAGCAGCTTTACCGACGAAGATTATGGCTACACCTTC.

V is TRBV6-6 and J is TRBJ2-7; the D gene is possibly TRBD2 (6 bases). Trimming took 2 bases from V and 6 from J, leaving 8 bases between them. The CDR3 length is 12 residues. Germline lookup yields CDR1 MNHNY and CDR2 SVGAGI (reference sequence). This CDR3 is CASSYIGGEQYF. The CDR3 bases are TGTGCCAGCAGTTACATCGGGGGCGAGCAGTACTTC.

The chain recombines TRBV6-1 with TRBJ1-1; a possible D gene is TRBD1 (5 bases). This CDR3 has 15 amino acids. V was clipped by 2 bases and J by 3 bases, with 13 bases between them. Germline-derived CDR1 and CDR2 are MNHNS and SASEGT. The DNA of the CDR3 is TGTGCCAGCAGTGAACTCGGGCAGGGTCACACTGAAGCTTTCTTT. Protein sequence: CASSELGQGHTEAFF.

The chain carries TRBV5-5 and TRBJ2-3; TRBD1 aligns across 9 bases. The CDR3 length is 16 residues. The V gene's germline CDR1 is SGHKS and CDR2 YYEKEE (reference sequence). Germline trimming cut 2 bases from V and 4 bases from J; bases unmatched to any gene: 8. The CDR3 loop is CASSFRTGVVPDTQYF. CDR3 in DNA: TGTGCCAGCAGCTTCAGGACAGGGGTAGTCCCAGATACGCAGTATTTT. Based on the CDR3 plus reference TRBV5-5 and TRBJ2-3, the full variable domain is DAGVTQSPTHLIKTRGQQVTLRCSPISGHKSVSWYQQVLGQGPQFIFQYYEKEERGRGNFPDRFSARQFPNYSSELNVNALLLGDSALYLCASSFRTGVVPDTQYFGPGTRLTVL.

The chain is built from TRBV28 and TRBJ1-6; D possibly corresponds to TRBD1 (5 bases). The CDR3 contains 12 residues. Per the germline V gene, CDR1 is MDHEN and CDR2 is SYDVKM. V lost 5 bases to trimming and J lost 10 bases, with 9 bases between them. The chain's CDR3 is CASSGARSPLHF. CDR3 DNA sequence: TGTGCCAGCAGTGGGGCTCGGTCACCCCTCCACTTT.

The V gene is TRBV19, the J gene TRBJ2-3; D call uncertain. The germline V and J ends were trimmed by 1 base and 6 bases, with 11 bases remaining between them. This CDR3 has 14 residues. Per the germline V gene, CDR1 is LNHDA and CDR2 is SQIVND (reference sequence). CDR3 bases: TGTGCCAGTAGTATAGGGGTTGGAGCGGATACGCAGTATTTT. This translates into CASSIGVGADTQYF.

This chain joins TRBV4-3 and TRBJ2-1; D not resolved. V was trimmed by 0 bases and J by 8 bases, leaving 20 bases between them. Germline CDR1 reads LGHNA; CDR2 reads YSLEER. CDR3 size: 17 residues. CDR3 DNA sequence: TGCGCCAGCAGCCAAGAACCGCAAGGTCACTATAACGATGAGCAGTTCTTC. It specifies CASSQEPQGHYNDEQFF.

This clone was picked up one time. V gene TRBV6-5 combines with J gene TRBJ1-1, with 10 bases identical to TRBD1. This CDR3 region has 15 residues. After removal of 6 bases from V and 0 bases from J, the junction contained 4 bases not matched to a gene. From germline, CDR1 is MNHEY and CDR2 SVGAGI. Written as DNA, the CDR3 is TGTGCCAGCAGCCGGGACAGGGGAATGAACACTGAAGCTTTCTTT. This codes for CASSRDRGMNTEAFF.

The gene calls are TRBV7-9 and TRBJ1-1, with D possibly TRBD1 on 5 matching bases. Germline V CDR1 and CDR2: SEHNR, FQNEAQ (reference sequence). This CDR3 is 11 amino acids long. Between the trimmed V and J ends, which lost 11 bases and 1 base, there was a span of 8 bases. DNA of the CDR3: TGTGCCGGGGGGGAGAACACTGAAGCTTTCTTT. Its translation is CAGGENTEAFF.

This rearrangement joins TRBV19 to TRBJ1-2; D ambiguous. This CDR3 has 14 residues. V was cut by 10 bases and J by 5 bases, with 20 bases left in between. Germline V gene data show CDR1 as LNHDA and CDR2 as SQIVND (reference sequence). In DNA form, the CDR3 reads TGTGCCACTCGACAATTAGGGCCGTCTTATGGCTACACCTTC. As protein: CATRQLGPSYGYTF. The full variable domain, completed using reference TRBV19 and TRBJ1-2, is DGGITQSPKYLFRKEGQNVTLSCEQNLNHDAMYWYRQDPGQGLRLIYYSQIVNDFQKGDIAEGYSVSREKKESFPLTVTSAQKNPTAFYLCATRQLGPSYGYTFGSGTRLTVV.

V gene TRBV7-2 combines with J gene TRBJ1-2, with TRBD1 as a possible D gene (5 bases). V lost 5 bases and J 3 bases, leaving 16 bases between the germline ends. The CDR3 contains 15 residues. Germline V gene sequence: CDR1 SGHTA, CDR2 FQGNSA. The CDR3 DNA is TGTGCCAGCAGCCCCGAAAGGGGACTTGACTATGGCTACACCTTC. Protein: CASSPERGLDYGYTF.

Here the CDR3 DNA reads TGTGCCAGTACACTGGGGGGCCGATACACAGATACGCAGTATTTT. Protein: CASTLGGRYTDTQYF. This rearrangement joins TRBV19 to TRBJ2-3; perhaps D is TRBD1 or TRBD2 (6 bases each). This CDR3 has 15 amino acids. Per the germline V gene, CDR1 is LNHDA and CDR2 is SQIVND (reference sequence). Trimming left V 7 bases short and J 2 bases short, with 16 bases between.

The chain is built from TRBV28 and TRBJ1-5; D possibly corresponds to TRBD1 (5 bases). Between the trimmed V and J ends, which lost 8 bases and 4 bases, there was a span of 15 bases. CDR3 size: 14 residues. Germline values: CDR1 MDHEN, CDR2 SYDVKM. The CDR3 loop reads CASRPGGTNQPQHF. As DNA, the CDR3 is TGTGCCAGCCGACCGGGGGGTACGAATCAGCCCCAGCATTTT. The full variable domain, in which reference TRBV28 and TRBJ1-5 provide the parts outside the CDR3, is DVKVTQSSRYLVKRTGEKVFLECVQDMDHENMFWYRQDPGLGLRLIYFSYDVKMKEKGDIPEGYSVSREKKERFSLILESASTNQTSMYLCASRPGGTNQPQHFGDGTRLSIL.

The genes are TRBV4-2 and TRBJ2-7; D not certain. The ends were cut back, 0 bases at V and 0 bases at J, with 12 bases in the middle. Germline CDR1 reads LGHNA; CDR2 reads YNFKEQ. The CDR3 has 16 amino acids. The CDR3 loop is CASSQDVTGDSYEQYF. The CDR3 DNA reads TGTGCCAGCAGCCAAGATGTGACCGGCGACTCCTACGAGCAGTACTTC.

In its sample, this clone was seen a few times. The CDR3 nucleotides are TGTGCCAGCTCAAGATCCGGGGAACGAAGTGGCTACACCTTC. This sequence encodes CASSRSGERSGYTF. V usage is TRBV18 and J usage is TRBJ1-2, with D unresolved. The CDR3 is made up of 14 amino acids. Germline V gene lookup returns CDR1 KGHSH and CDR2 LQKENI. Trimming cost V 5 bases and J 7 bases, with 17 bases left between them. The full variable domain, its missing parts supplied by reference TRBV18 and TRBJ1-2, is NAGVMQNPRHLVRRRGQEARLRCSPMKGHSHVYWYRQLPEEGLKFMVYLQKENIIDESGMPKERFSAEFPKEGPSILRIQQVVRGDSAAYFCASSRSGERSGYTFGSGTRLTVV.

The chain links TRBV5-1 to TRBJ1-2, with TRBD1 matching over 9 bases. Germline V gene data show CDR1 as SGHRS and CDR2 as YFSETQ. The CDR3 consists of 14 residues. V was clipped by 0 bases and J by 7 bases; unmatched bases: 4. The CDR3 DNA sequence: TGCGCCAGCAGCTTGGGGGGACAGGGCGGTGGCTACACCTTC. Translation gives CASSLGGQGGGYTF.